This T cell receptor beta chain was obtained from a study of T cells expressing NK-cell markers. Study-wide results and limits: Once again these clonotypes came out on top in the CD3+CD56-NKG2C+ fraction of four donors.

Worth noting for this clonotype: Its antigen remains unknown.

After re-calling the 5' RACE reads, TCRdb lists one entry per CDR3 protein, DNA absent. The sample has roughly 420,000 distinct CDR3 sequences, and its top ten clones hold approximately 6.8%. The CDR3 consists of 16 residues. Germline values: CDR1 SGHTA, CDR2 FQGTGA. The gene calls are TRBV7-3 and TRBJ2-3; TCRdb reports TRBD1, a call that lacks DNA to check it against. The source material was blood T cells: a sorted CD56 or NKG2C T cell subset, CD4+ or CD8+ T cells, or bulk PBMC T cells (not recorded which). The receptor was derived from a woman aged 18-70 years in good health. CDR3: CASSLRGTASTDTQYF.